This T cell receptor beta chain was recovered during a study of PD-1 blockade in mismatch repair-deficient tumors. Measured with immunoSEQ multiplex PCR; TCRdb has only the in-frame clones, and not every one. Of some 120,000 clones listed, 86% are singletons. Every patient had mismatch repair deficiency by PCR or immunohistochemistry. J gave up 8 bases and V 1 base, and 5 bases lay outside the gene matches. CDR3 length equals 14 residues. CDR1 SEHNR and CDR2 FQNEAQ come from the germline V gene (reference sequence). This chain uses TRBV7-9 with TRBJ1-2, with 9 bases fitting TRBD1. The sequence came from an adult with mismatch repair-deficient cancer. The material sequenced was peripheral blood, taken 44 weeks after starting pembrolizumab. The DNA of the CDR3 is TGTGCCAGCAGCTTAGACAGGGGGCGCGACGGCTACACCTTC. Translation: CASSLDRGRDGYTF.